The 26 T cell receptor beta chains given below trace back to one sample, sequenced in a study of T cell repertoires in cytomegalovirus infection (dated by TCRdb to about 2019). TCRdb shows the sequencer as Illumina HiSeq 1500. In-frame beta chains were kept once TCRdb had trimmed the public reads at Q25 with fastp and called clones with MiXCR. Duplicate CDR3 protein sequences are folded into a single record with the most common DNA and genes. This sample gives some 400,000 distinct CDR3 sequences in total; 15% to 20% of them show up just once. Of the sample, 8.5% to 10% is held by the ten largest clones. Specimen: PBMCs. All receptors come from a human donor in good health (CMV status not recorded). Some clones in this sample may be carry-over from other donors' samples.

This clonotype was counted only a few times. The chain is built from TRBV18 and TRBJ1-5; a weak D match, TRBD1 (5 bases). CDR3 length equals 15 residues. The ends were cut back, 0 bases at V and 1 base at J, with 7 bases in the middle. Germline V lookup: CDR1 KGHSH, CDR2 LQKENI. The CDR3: CASSPPSGSNQPQHF. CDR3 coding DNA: TGTGCCAGCTCACCACCGTCAGGGAGCAATCAGCCCCAGCATTTT.

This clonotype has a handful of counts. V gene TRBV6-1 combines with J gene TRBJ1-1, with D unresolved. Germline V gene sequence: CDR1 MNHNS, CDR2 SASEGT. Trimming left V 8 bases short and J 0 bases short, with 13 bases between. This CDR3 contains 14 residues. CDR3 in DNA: TGTGCCAGCTCAATGCGCGTCATGAACACTGAAGCTTTCTTT. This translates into CASSMRVMNTEAFF.

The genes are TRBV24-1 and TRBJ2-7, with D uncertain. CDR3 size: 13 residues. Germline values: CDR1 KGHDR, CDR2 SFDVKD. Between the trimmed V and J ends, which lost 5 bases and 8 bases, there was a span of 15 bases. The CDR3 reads CATSARFGSQQYF. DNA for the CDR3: TGTGCCACCAGTGCCAGATTTGGGTCGCAGCAGTACTTC.

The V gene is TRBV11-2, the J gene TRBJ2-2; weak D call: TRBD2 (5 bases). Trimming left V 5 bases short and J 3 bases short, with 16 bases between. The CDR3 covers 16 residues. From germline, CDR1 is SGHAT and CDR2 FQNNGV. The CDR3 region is CASSPSRGLYTGELFF. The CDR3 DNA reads TGTGCCAGCAGCCCGAGCCGAGGACTTTACACCGGGGAGCTGTTTTTT. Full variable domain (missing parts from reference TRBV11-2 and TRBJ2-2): EAGVAQSPRYKIIEKRQSVAFWCNPISGHATLYWYQQILGQGPKLLIQFQNNGVVDDSQLPKDRFSAERLKGVDSTLKIQPAKLEDSAVYLCASSPSRGLYTGELFFGEGSRLTVL.

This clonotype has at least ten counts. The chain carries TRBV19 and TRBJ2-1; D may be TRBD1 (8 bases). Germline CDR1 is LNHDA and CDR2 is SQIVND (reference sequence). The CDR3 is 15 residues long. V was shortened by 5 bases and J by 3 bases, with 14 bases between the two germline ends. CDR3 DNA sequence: TGTGCCAGTAGTGCCTACAGGGGGGGCTACAATGAGCAGTTCTTC. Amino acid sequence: CASSAYRGGYNEQFF.

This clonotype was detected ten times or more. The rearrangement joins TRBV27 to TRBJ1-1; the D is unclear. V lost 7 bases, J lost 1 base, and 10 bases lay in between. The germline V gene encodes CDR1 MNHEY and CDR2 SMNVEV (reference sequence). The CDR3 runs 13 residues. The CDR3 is CASILAGNTEAFF. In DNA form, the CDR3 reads TGTGCCAGCATTCTGGCGGGGAACACTGAAGCTTTCTTT.

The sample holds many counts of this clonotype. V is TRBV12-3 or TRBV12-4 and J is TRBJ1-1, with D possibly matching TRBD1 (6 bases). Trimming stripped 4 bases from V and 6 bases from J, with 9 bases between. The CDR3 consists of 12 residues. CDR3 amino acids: CASSSGQPEAFF. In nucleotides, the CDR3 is TGTGCCAGCAGTTCCGGACAGCCTGAAGCTTTCTTT.

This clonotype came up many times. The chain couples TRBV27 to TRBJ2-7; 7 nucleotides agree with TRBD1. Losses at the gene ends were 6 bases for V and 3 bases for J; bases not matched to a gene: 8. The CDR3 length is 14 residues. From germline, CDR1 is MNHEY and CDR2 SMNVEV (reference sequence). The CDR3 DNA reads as TGTGCCAGCAGCCCAGGGGACAGCGACTACGAGCAGTACTTC. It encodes CASSPGDSDYEQYF.

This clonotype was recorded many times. The CDR3 sequence is CASSLMGEGLNEQFF. DNA for the CDR3: TGTGCCAGCAGTCTTATGGGGGAAGGGCTCAATGAGCAGTTCTTC. The genes are TRBV7-2 and TRBJ2-1; D tentatively fits TRBD1 or TRBD2 (5 bases each). The CDR3 runs to 15 residues. Between the trimmed V and J ends, which lost 6 bases and 6 bases, there was a span of 18 bases. The germline V gene encodes CDR1 SGHTA and CDR2 FQGNSA.

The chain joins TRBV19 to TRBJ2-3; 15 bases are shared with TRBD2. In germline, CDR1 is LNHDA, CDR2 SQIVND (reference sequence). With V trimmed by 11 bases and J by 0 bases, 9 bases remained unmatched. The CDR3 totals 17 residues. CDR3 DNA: TGTGCCTCCGGGCGGGGACTAGCGGGGGGAAGCACAGATACGCAGTATTTT. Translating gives CASGRGLAGGSTDTQYF.

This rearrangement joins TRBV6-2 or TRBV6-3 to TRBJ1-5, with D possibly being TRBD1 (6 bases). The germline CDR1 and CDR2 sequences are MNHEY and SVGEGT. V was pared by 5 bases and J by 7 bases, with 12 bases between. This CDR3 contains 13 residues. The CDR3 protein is CASSPEGVQPQHF. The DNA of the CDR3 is TGTGCCAGCAGTCCGGAGGGGGTCCAGCCCCAGCATTTT.

The CDR3 loop reads CASSLEGYRDQPQHF. Written as DNA, the CDR3 is TGTGCCAGCAGCTTAGAGGGATATAGGGATCAGCCCCAGCATTTT. The chain has TRBV7-2 and TRBJ1-5; no clear D gene. This CDR3 region has 15 residues. Germline V gene sequence: CDR1 SGHTA, CDR2 FQGNSA. V was pared by 1 base and J by 5 bases, with 12 bases between.

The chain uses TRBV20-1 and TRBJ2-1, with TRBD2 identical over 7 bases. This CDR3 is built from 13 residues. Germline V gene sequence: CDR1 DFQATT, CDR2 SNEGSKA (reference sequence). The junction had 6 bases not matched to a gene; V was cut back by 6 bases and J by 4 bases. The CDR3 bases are TGCAGTGCCGTAGCGGGCTTTTACAATGAGCAGTTCTTC. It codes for CSAVAGFYNEQFF.

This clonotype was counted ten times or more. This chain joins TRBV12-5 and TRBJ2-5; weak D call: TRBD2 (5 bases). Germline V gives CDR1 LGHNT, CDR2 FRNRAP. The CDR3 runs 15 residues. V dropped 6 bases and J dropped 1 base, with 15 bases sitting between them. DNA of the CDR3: TGTGCTAGTGGACCACCAGGAGGTTTCCAAGAGACCCAGTACTTC. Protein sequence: CASGPPGGFQETQYF.

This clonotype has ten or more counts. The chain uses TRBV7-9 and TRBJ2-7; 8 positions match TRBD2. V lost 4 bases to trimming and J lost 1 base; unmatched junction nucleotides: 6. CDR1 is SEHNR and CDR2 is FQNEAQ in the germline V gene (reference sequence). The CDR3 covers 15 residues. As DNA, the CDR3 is TGTGCCAGCAGCTCGGGGCGGGAGGCTTCCTACGAGCAGTACTTC. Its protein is CASSSGREASYEQYF.

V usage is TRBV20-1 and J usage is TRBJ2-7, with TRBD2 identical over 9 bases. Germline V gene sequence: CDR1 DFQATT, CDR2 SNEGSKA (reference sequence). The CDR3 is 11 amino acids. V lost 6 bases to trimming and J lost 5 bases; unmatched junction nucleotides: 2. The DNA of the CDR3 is TGCAGTGCCGGACTAGCGAACGAGCAGTACTTC. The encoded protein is CSAGLANEQYF.

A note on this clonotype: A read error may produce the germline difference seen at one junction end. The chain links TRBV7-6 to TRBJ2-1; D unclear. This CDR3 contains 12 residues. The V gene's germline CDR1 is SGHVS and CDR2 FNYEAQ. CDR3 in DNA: TGTGCCAGCACCAATTCCTACAAGGAGCAGTTCTTC. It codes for CASTNSYKEQFF.

The CDR3 loop is CASSFQGIGNDGYTF. CDR3 sequence (DNA): TGTGCCAGCAGTTTCCAGGGTATCGGGAATGATGGCTACACCTTC. The chain is built from TRBV12-3 or TRBV12-4 and TRBJ1-2, with a tentative D call TRBD1 (5 bases). Trimming stripped 3 bases from V and 6 bases from J, with 17 bases between. CDR3 length: 15 residues.

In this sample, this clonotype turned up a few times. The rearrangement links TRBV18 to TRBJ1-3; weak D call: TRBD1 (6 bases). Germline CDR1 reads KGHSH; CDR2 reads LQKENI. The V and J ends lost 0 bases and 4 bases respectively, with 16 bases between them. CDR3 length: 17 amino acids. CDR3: CASSPPGARGPGNTIYF. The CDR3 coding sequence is TGTGCCAGCTCACCACCTGGGGCCAGGGGTCCAGGAAACACCATATATTTT.

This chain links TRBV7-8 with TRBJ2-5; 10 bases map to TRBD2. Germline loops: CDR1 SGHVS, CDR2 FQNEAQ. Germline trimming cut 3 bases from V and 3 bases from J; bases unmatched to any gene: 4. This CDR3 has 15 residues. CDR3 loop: CASSFWTSGKETQYF. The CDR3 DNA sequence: TGTGCCAGCAGCTTCTGGACTAGCGGTAAAGAGACCCAGTACTTC.

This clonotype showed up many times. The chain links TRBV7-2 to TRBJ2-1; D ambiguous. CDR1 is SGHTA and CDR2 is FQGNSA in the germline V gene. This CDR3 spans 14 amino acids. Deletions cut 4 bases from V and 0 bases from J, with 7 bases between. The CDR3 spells CASSWASSYNEQFF. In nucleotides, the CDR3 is TGTGCCAGCAGCTGGGCTAGCTCCTACAATGAGCAGTTCTTC.

Here the CDR3 DNA reads TGTGCCAGCAGCTTAACCCCAATAGGGAATCCAGATACGCAGTATTTT. Protein product: CASSLTPIGNPDTQYF. The chain recombines TRBV11-2 with TRBJ2-3; D is undetermined. The germline V gene has CDR1 SGHAT and CDR2 FQNNGV. The CDR3 length is 16 residues. V lost 2 bases, J lost 4 bases, and 16 bases lay in between.

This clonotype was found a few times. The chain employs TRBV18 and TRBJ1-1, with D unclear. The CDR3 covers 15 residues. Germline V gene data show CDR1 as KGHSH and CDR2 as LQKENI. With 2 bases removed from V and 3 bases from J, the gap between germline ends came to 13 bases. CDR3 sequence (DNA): TGTGCCAGCTCACCATTTGCCGAGACGGACACTGAAGCTTTCTTT. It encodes CASSPFAETDTEAFF.

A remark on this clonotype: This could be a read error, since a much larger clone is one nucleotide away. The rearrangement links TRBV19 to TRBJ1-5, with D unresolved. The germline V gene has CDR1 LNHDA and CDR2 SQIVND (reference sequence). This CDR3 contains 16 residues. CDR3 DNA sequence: TGTGCCAGTAGTAGTACCCCACCGCCCAGCCGGCAGCCCCAGCAGTTT. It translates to CASSSTPPPSRQPQQF.

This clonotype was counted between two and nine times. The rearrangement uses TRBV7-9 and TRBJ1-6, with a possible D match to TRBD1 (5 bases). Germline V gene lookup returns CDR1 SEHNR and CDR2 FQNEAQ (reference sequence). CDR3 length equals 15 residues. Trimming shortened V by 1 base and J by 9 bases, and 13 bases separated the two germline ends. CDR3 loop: CASSLGVGQSSPLHF. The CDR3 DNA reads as TGTGCCAGCAGCTTAGGTGTGGGGCAGAGTTCACCCCTCCACTTT.

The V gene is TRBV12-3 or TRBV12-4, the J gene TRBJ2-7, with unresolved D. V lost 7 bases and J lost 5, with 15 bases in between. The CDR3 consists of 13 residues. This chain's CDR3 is CASTGRPTHEQYF. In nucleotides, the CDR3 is TGTGCCAGCACCGGCAGGCCTACCCACGAGCAGTACTTC.